This record concerns one TCR beta chain sequence. The data originate from a study of blood T cell repertoires in COVID-19. The repertoire was sequenced with immunoSEQ multiplex PCR; TCRdb's copy has only in-frame clones and lacks some. This table has a few hundred thousand clones, more than 75% appearing once. The V gene lost 1 base and the J gene lost 6 bases, with 13 bases spanning the gap. The length of the CDR3 is 15 residues. Looked up from germline, CDR1 is MNHEY and CDR2 is SVGAGI. The clonotype originates from a woman younger than 35 who had recovered from COVID-19. The sample consisted of PBMCs or T cells enriched from blood (not recorded which). The genes are TRBV6-5 and TRBJ1-3; D possibly corresponds to TRBD1 (6 bases). Here the CDR3 DNA reads TGTGCCAGCAGTTACTATCCGGACAGCGCAAACACCATATATTTT. This codes for CASSYYPDSANTIYF.